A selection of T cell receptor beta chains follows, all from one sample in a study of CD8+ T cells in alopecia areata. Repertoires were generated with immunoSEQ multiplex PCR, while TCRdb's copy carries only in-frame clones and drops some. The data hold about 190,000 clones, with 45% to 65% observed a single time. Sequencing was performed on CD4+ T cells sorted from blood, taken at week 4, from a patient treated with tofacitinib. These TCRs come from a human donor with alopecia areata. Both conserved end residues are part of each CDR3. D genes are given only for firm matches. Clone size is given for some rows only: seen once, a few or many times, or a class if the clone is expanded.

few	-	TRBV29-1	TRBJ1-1	TGCAGCGTCTCCCCCTTAGGGCAGCTGAACACTGAAGCTTTCTTT	CSVSPLGQLNTEAFF
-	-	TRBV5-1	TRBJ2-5	TGCGCCAGCAGCTTGAGCGGACAGCAAGAGACCCAGTACTTC	CASSLSGQQETQYF
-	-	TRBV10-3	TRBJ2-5	TGTGCCATCAGCCCCCGGCGAGAGACCCAGTACTTC	CAISPRRETQYF
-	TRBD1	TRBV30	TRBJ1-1	TGTGCCTGGGACAGGGGATCCACTGAAGCTTTCTTT	CAWDRGSTEAFF
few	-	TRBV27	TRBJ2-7	TGTGCCAGCAGTTTATACCGGACAGCCTTGAGCTCCTACGAGCAGTACTTC	CASSLYRTALSSYEQYF
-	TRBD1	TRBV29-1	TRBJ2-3	TGCAGCTCGAGAGGGGAGACAGGGGTGTCCGATACGCAGTATTTT	CSSRGETGVSDTQYF
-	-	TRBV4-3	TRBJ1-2	TGCGCCAGCAGCCAAGATCTATCAGGGAAACGGGGTGGCTACACCTTC	CASSQDLSGKRGGYTF
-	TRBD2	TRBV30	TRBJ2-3	TGTGCCTCCGCCGCGGGAGAATCAGATACGCAGTATTTT	CASAAGESDTQYF
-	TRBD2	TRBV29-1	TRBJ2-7	TGCAGCGTGGAAGGGACTAGCGGATTCTACGAGCAGTACTTC	CSVEGTSGFYEQYF
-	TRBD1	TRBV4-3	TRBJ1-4	TGCGCCAGCAGCCAAGAGACGAACAGGGGAAGGGAAAAACTGTTTTTT	CASSQETNRGREKLFF
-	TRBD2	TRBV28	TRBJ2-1	TGTGCCAGCAGCACCGGGACTAGCATGGAGTTCTTC	CASSTGTSMEFF
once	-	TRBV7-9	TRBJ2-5	TGTGCCAGCAGCGGCCAAGAGACCCAGTACTTC	CASSGQETQYF
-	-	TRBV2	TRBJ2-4	TGTGCCAGCAGTGATGAGCGTTCCAGCCACTTC	CASSDERSSHF
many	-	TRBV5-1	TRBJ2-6	TGCGCCAGCAGCTTGGTTGGCAGAGAAGCTGGGGCCAACGTCCTGACTTTC	CASSLVGREAGANVLTF
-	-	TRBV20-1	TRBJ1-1	TGCAGCCTCCGCCCAGGGGAAGCTTTCTTT	CSLRPGEAFF
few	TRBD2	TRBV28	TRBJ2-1	TGTGCCAGCAGTTCCGCTAGCGGGAGGGCTGCTGAGCAGTTCTTC	CASSSASGRAAEQFF
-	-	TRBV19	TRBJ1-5	TGTGCCAGTACAGGGGTCCGCAATCAGCCCCAGCATTTT	CASTGVRNQPQHF
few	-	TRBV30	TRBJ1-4	TGTGCCTGGAGGGCTACAGGAAGGTCGGCTAATGAAAAACTGTTTTTT	CAWRATGRSANEKLFF
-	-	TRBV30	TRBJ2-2	TGTGCCTGGAAAAGGGTGACCGGGGAGCTGTTTTTT	CAWKRVTGELFF
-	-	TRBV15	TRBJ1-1	TGTGCCACCAGCAGGGACACTGAAGCTTTCTTT	CATSRDTEAFF
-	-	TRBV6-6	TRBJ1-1	TGTGCCAGCAGTCCTACACAGGGCGCCACTGAAGCTTTCTTT	CASSPTQGATEAFF
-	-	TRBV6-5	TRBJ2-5	TGTGCCAGCAGTACCCCGGGTGGCCAGTACTTC	CASSTPGGQYF
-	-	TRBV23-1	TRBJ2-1	TGCGCCAGCAGTCAGGGTGAGCAGTTCTTC	CASSQGEQFF
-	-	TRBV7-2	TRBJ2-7	TGTGCCAGCAGCTTACGTCCAGTGTTGCACGAGCAGTACTTC	CASSLRPVLHEQYF
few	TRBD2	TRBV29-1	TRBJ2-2	TGCAGCGTAGCTAGCGGGAGCCGGAACACCGGGGAGCTGTTTTTT	CSVASGSRNTGELFF
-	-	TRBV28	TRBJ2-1	TGTGCCAGCAGTTCGCTCAGGGTCGAGCAGTTCTTC	CASSSLRVEQFF
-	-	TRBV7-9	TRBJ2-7	TGTGCCAGCAGCTTAGTCGGCCAGGGAGGCGAGCAGTACTTC	CASSLVGQGGEQYF
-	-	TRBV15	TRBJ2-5	TGTGCCACCAGCACGGGGTTAGAGACCCAGTACTTC	CATSTGLETQYF
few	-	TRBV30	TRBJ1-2	TGTGCCTGGAGTGTACCGGGTGTTTATGGCTACACCTTC	CAWSVPGVYGYTF
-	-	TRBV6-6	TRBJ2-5	TGTGCCAGCAGTTACCCCCTGGGAGGACAAGAGACCCAGTACTTC	CASSYPLGGQETQYF
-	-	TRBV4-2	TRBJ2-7	TGTGCCAGCAGCCAAGACCGGCGGTCCTACGAGCAGTACTTC	CASSQDRRSYEQYF
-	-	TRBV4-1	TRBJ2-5	TGCGCCAGCAGCCAAGATCAAGGTCAAGAGACCCAGTACTTC	CASSQDQGQETQYF
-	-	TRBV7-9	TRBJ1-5	TGTGCCAGCAGCTTTTCGGGGGGCAATCAGCCCCAGCATTTT	CASSFSGGNQPQHF
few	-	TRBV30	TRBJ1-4	TGTGCCTGGAGCAGAGACCTAGGTGAAAAACTGTTTTTT	CAWSRDLGEKLFF
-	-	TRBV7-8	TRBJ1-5	TGTGCCAGCAGCCCCAGGGGACGGGGTGTAGAAAGCAATCAGCCCCAGCATTTT	CASSPRGRGVESNQPQHF
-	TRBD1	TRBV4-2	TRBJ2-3	TGTGCCAGCAGCCAGGACAGGGGCAACGCAGATACGCAGTATTTT	CASSQDRGNADTQYF
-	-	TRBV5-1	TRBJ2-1	TGCGCCAGCAGCTCCCGGGACCAGGAGGAGCAGTTCTTC	CASSSRDQEEQFF
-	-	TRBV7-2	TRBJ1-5	TGTGCCAGCAGCTTTAACGGGCCCCAGCATTTT	CASSFNGPQHF
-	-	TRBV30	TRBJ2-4	TGTGCCTGGACGACGGCCAAAAACATTCAGTACTTC	CAWTTAKNIQYF
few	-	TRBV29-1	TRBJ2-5	TGCAGCGTAGGACAGCCGACGACCCAGTACTTC	CSVGQPTTQYF
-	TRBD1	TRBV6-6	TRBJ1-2	TGTGCCACTCAGGACAGGTTGGGGTCGGATGGCTACACCTTC	CATQDRLGSDGYTF
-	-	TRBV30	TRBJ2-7	TGTGCCTGGAGCCCCGGCGGTCCCTACGAGCAGTACTTC	CAWSPGGPYEQYF
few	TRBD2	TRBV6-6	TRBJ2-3	TGTGCCAGCAGTTGGGCGGGGGAACTGGATACGCAGTATTTT	CASSWAGELDTQYF
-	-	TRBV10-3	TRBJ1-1	TGTGCCATCAGCGTGGCAGCCCACGGTGTCACTGAAGCTTTCTTT	CAISVAAHGVTEAFF
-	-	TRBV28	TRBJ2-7	TGTGCCAGCAGAAAACCTGTCTCGGGATCCTACGAGCAGTACTTC	CASRKPVSGSYEQYF
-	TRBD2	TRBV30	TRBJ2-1	TGTGCCTGGAACTATGCGGGGGGGTACAATGAGCAGTTCTTC	CAWNYAGGYNEQFF
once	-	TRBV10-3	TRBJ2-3	TGTGCCATCAGTGTGACTAGGATGGATACGCAGTATTTT	CAISVTRMDTQYF
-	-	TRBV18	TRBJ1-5	TGTGCCAGCTCACCATTAGGGGGTCAGCCCCAGCATTTT	CASSPLGGQPQHF
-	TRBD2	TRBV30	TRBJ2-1	TGTGCCTGGAGTGTACTACGCGGGGGGGCAGCGCTCTTC	CAWSVLRGGAALF
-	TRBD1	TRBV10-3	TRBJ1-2	TGTGCCATCAGCGGTGGACAGGGGGTGGACTATGGCTACACCTTC	CAISGGQGVDYGYTF
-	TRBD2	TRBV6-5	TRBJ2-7	TGTGCCAGCTCTTACGGACTAGCGGACTACGAGCAGTACTTC	CASSYGLADYEQYF
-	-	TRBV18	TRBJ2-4	TGTGCCAGCTCACCCGAACCGGTATTAGCCAAAAACATTCAGTACTTC	CASSPEPVLAKNIQYF
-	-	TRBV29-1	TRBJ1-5	TGCAGCGTTGTAAAAGGGCAGCCCCAGCATTTT	CSVVKGQPQHF
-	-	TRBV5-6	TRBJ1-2	TGTGCCAGCAGCTTAGCTAACTATGGCTACACCTTC	CASSLANYGYTF
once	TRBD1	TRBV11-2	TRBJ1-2	TGTGCCAGCAGTTCAGGGGAGGGGGCCAACTATGGCTACACCTTC	CASSSGEGANYGYTF